The source of this TCR beta chain is a study of OX40 agonist ivuxolimab in advanced cancers. Study as a whole: Ivuxolimab, an antibody that agonizes OX40 (CD134), was administered to the patients.

Blood sampling took place at baseline, cycle 4 day 1, and cycle 7 day 1. Only in-frame clones appear in the TCRdb table, and some are missing; sequencing was by immunoSEQ multiplex PCR. The sample holds approximately 68,000 clones, 88% seen once. The CDR3 runs 19 residues. CDR1 SGHTA and CDR2 FQGNSA come from the germline V gene. Trimming at V came to 0 bases and at J to 0 bases, leaving 8 bases not matched to a gene. The genes are TRBV7-2 and TRBJ1-3, with 10 positions matching TRBD1. The specimen comprised CD4+ or CD8+ T cells sorted from blood, sampled in a trial of the OX40 agonist ivuxolimab. This receptor was identified in an adult with an advanced solid tumor such as melanoma, head and neck, liver or kidney cancer. The CDR3 loop is CASSLAYGTGALSGNTIYF. The CDR3 nucleotides are TGTGCCAGCAGCTTAGCGTATGGGACAGGGGCCCTCTCTGGAAACACCATATATTTT.